The clone carrying this TCR beta chain appeared many times. This CDR3 comprises 12 residues. V was trimmed by 6 bases and J by 8 bases, leaving 13 bases between them. From germline, CDR1 is MDHEN and CDR2 SYDVKM. TCRdb recomputed calls from the reads with MiXCR, one row per CDR3 protein. The table lists 200,000 to 300,000 distinct CDR3 sequences, about 30% of them singletons. This record comes from a study of kidney transplant recipient with SARS-CoV-2 infection. The J gene is TRBJ1-1, the V gene TRBV28, with D unclear. The TCR sequence derives from a young adult male patient who had COVID-19 and was a kidney transplant recipient. Certain T cells may be donor cells from the graft. The input for sequencing was a blood sample, taken at baseline and between days 110 and 120 from a kidney transplant recipient. Here the CDR3 reads CASRFGVLEAFF. The CDR3 DNA reads as TGTGCCAGCAGGTTTGGGGTCCTAGAAGCTTTCTTT.